This T cell receptor beta chain stems from a study of human T cells and chemical hapten exposure. This CDR3 comprises 15 residues. Germline CDR1 is MNHEY and CDR2 is SMNVEV (reference sequence). V lost 5 bases to trimming and J lost 9 bases; unmatched junction nucleotides: 13. Many counts were recorded for this clonotype. The target antigen is unknown. Unique molecular identifiers were linked by the library to individual cDNA molecules. In the original workflow: From approximately 25,000 to 650,000 TCRs were found per sample, with a median of approximately 100,000. TCRdb fed the RACE reads into MiXCR, producing one record per CDR3 protein. The V and J calls come from TCRdb's annotation, not from the publication. Of roughly 43,000 distinct CDR3 sequences in the sample, approximately 4% were seen once. Whole-study results and caveats: No change in TCRs above 1 in 1000 frequency was produced by DPC sensitization.

Time point reported: healthy volunteer bleed at 6 weeks. Unseparated into fractions, whole blood served as the source from which total RNA was extracted. The material sequenced was whole blood. The V and J genes are TRBV27 and TRBJ2-4; the match to TRBD1 covers 7 bases. This TCR derives from a human donor in good health. Some clones in this sample may be carry-over from other donors' samples. The CDR3 sequence: CASSADRASGSIQYF. In nucleotides, the CDR3 is TGTGCCAGCAGTGCTGACAGGGCCTCCGGATCCATTCAGTACTTC.